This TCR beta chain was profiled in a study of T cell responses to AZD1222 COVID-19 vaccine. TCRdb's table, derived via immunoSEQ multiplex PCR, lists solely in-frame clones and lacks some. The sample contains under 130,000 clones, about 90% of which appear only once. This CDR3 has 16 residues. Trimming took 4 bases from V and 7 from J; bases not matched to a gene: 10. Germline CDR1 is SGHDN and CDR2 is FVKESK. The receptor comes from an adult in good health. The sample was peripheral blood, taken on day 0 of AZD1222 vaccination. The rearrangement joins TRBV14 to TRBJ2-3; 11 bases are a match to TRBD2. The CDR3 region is CASSPRASGGRYTQYF. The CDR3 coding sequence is TGTGCCAGCAGCCCCCGGGCTAGCGGGGGGAGGTATACGCAGTATTTT.